The rows below give T cell receptor beta chains drawn from one sample of a study of blood T cell repertoires in COVID-19. Profiled with immunoSEQ multiplex PCR; TCRdb holds only in-frame clones, not every one. Counted here are fewer than 25,000 clones, about 89% occurring once; the ten biggest clones make up 25% to 30%. The sequencing input was peripheral blood. These receptors came from a man between 65 and 80 years old with COVID-19, enrolled during active disease. The CDR3 runs from the conserved cysteine through the conserved F or W. D genes are given only for firm matches. Expanded clones get a size class; other rows say once, few or many, or leave the size out.

size	V	D	J	CDR3	DNA
NA	TRBV20-1	TRBD1	TRBJ1-4	CSASYTGQLVLGEKLFF	TGCAGTGCTAGTTATACGGGACAGCTCGTCTTAGGTGAAAAACTGTTTTTT
NA	TRBV10-2	NA	TRBJ1-6	CASSESSGNNSPLHF	TGCGCCAGCAGTGAGTCGTCAGGGAATAATTCACCCCTCCACTTT
NA	TRBV2	NA	TRBJ1-2	CASSEIARWLSLSGYGYTF	TGTGCCAGCAGTGAAATCGCGAGGTGGCTATCCCTTTCGGGCTATGGCTACACCTTC
once	TRBV5-8	NA	TRBJ2-1	CASSGGLLYNEQFF	TGTGCCAGCAGCGGGGGACTTCTCTACAATGAGCAGTTCTTC
NA	TRBV19	TRBD1	TRBJ1-6	CASSMDRDSPLHF	TGTGCCAGTAGTATGGACAGGGATTCACCCCTCCACTTT
NA	TRBV5-1	NA	TRBJ1-4	CASSLYPGEKLFF	TGCGCCAGCAGCTTGTATCCGGGGGAAAAACTGTTTTTT
NA	TRBV2	NA	TRBJ1-2	CASSLGRADGYTF	TGTGCCAGCTCCTTGGGCAGGGCGGATGGCTACACCTTC
NA	TRBV3-1/TRBV3-2	NA	TRBJ1-1	CASSRQGMERNTEAFF	TGTGCCAGCAGCCGCCAGGGAATGGAGCGGAACACTGAAGCTTTCTTT
NA	TRBV6-6	TRBD1	TRBJ1-5	CASSYGQAGSNQPQHF	TGTGCCAGCAGTTACGGACAGGCCGGGAGCAATCAGCCCCAGCATTTT
NA	TRBV11-3	NA	TRBJ2-5	CASSLGSQETQYF	TGTGCCAGCAGCTTAGGCAGCCAAGAGACCCAGTACTTC
NA	TRBV11-3	NA	TRBJ2-3	CASSLNFADTQYF	TGTGCCAGCAGCTTAAACTTCGCCGATACGCAGTATTTT
NA	TRBV27	NA	TRBJ2-7	CASSPQASYEQYF	TGTGCCAGCAGTCCCCAAGCATCCTACGAGCAGTACTTC
NA	TRBV2	TRBD1	TRBJ1-2	CASSERQGAGGYTF	TGTGCCAGCAGTGAAAGGCAGGGGGCAGGTGGCTACACCTTC
NA	TRBV5-5	NA	TRBJ2-7	CASSLEEPYEQYF	TGTGCCAGCAGCTTGGAGGAGCCCTACGAGCAGTACTTC
NA	TRBV6-6	TRBD1	TRBJ1-5	CASRAGGADQPQHF	TGTGCCAGCAGAGCAGGGGGCGCGGATCAGCCCCAGCATTTT
once	TRBV6-5	NA	TRBJ2-7	CASSPGNHEQYF	TGTGCCAGCAGCCCAGGGAACCACGAGCAGTACTTC
NA	TRBV6-5	NA	TRBJ2-7	CASSYFGGAYEQYF	TGTGCCAGCAGTTACTTTGGAGGGGCCTACGAGCAGTACTTC
NA	TRBV7-9	TRBD1	TRBJ2-7	CASSPQTGQRDEQYF	TGTGCCAGCAGCCCTCAGACAGGGCAAAGGGACGAGCAGTACTTC
NA	TRBV7-8	NA	TRBJ2-2	CASSFGIAGELFF	TGTGCCAGCAGCTTCGGGATAGCCGGGGAGCTGTTTTTT
NA	TRBV3-1/TRBV3-2	NA	TRBJ2-1	CASSQLNSNEQFF	TGTGCCAGCAGCCAATTAAATAGCAATGAGCAGTTCTTC
large	TRBV15	TRBD1	TRBJ2-1	CATRGSRDRVGGNEQFF	TGTGCCACCAGGGGGTCCCGGGACAGGGTCGGCGGGAATGAGCAGTTCTTC
NA	TRBV5-6	TRBD2	TRBJ2-7	CASRGTRGSYEQYF	TGTGCCAGCCGCGGGACTAGGGGGTCCTACGAGCAGTACTTC
NA	TRBV18	NA	TRBJ2-1	CASSPSEGVYNEQFF	TGTGCCAGCTCACCCTCTGAGGGGGTCTACAATGAGCAGTTCTTC
few	TRBV18	TRBD2	TRBJ2-7	CASSPTSGNYEQYF	TGTGCCAGCTCACCTACTAGCGGGAATTACGAGCAGTACTTC
NA	TRBV6-5	TRBD2	TRBJ2-7	CASSSPGRGAYEQYF	TGTGCCAGCAGTTCCCCGGGACGGGGGGCCTACGAGCAGTACTTC
NA	TRBV6-6	NA	TRBJ1-5	CASSSTGTNQPQHF	TGTGCCAGCAGTTCCACAGGGACCAATCAGCCCCAGCATTTT
NA	TRBV7-9	NA	TRBJ2-7	CASSLNSYYEQYF	TGTGCCAGCAGCTTAAATTCTTACTACGAGCAGTACTTC
NA	TRBV5-8	TRBD2	TRBJ2-1	CASSLGGLAANEQFF	TGTGCCAGCAGCTTAGGGGGACTAGCGGCCAATGAGCAGTTCTTC
NA	TRBV30	NA	TRBJ2-7	CAWGRSYEQYF	TGTGCCTGGGGCAGATCCTACGAGCAGTACTTC